This T cell receptor (beta chain) was retrieved from a study of OX40 agonist ivuxolimab in advanced cancers. Study details: People who had prior anti-PD-1, anti-PD-L1 or anti-CTLA-4 therapy could take part, and about 40% had some. Points from the study as a whole: Expansion of clones was among the lowest in partial responders at 0.1-3.0 mg/kg. At 0.1 to 3.0 mg/kg and by week 6, CD4+ and CD8+ T cells in the blood had expanded clonally.

This clone has just a few counts. Its antigen is not identified. The germline V gene encodes CDR1 SGHAT and CDR2 FQNNGV. J lost 5 bases, V lost 1 base, and 4 bases had no gene match. CDR3 length: 15 amino acids. On cycle 4 day 1 and cycle 7 day 1, as well as at baseline, blood was sampled. The method was immunoSEQ multiplex PCR; TCRdb's version includes in-frame clones alone and lacks a portion of them. This sample yields 15,000 to 20,000 clones, of which 76% are seen a single time; about 47% belongs to the top ten. The chain has TRBV11-2 and TRBJ2-3; 9 bases match TRBD1. This TCR was sampled from an adult with an advanced solid tumor such as melanoma, head and neck, liver or kidney cancer. Source: CD4+ or CD8+ T cells sorted from blood, taken in a trial of the OX40 agonist ivuxolimab. The CDR3 loop reads CASSLGDRAGDTQYF. The CDR3 bases are TGTGCCAGCAGCTTAGGGGACAGGGCGGGAGATACGCAGTATTTT.